This TCR beta chain was captured in a study of beta chain features in type 1 diabetes. Points from the study as a whole: The study left unresolved whether HLA type influences TCRB rearrangement.

The CDR3 is 14 residues long. Germline V gene sequence: CDR1 ENHRY, CDR2 SYGVKD. V lost 4 bases and J 2 bases, leaving 11 bases between the germline ends. About this clone itself: As yet, its antigen is unknown.

The investigators reverse transcribed all of the isolated RNA, so they sequenced expressed TCRB transcripts. Assay: immunoSEQ multiplex PCR; the TCRdb copy retains only in-frame clones and omits some. The table includes about 320,000 clones, around 15% detected once. Sequenced material: central memory CD4+ T cells from blood. This receptor was identified in a man aged 25 to 40 in good health. The chain recombines TRBV10-3 with TRBJ2-5; a weak D match, TRBD1 (5 bases). Written as DNA, the CDR3 is TGTGCCATCAGTGCTGAACAGGATCAAGAGACCCAGTACTTC. It encodes CAISAEQDQETQYF.